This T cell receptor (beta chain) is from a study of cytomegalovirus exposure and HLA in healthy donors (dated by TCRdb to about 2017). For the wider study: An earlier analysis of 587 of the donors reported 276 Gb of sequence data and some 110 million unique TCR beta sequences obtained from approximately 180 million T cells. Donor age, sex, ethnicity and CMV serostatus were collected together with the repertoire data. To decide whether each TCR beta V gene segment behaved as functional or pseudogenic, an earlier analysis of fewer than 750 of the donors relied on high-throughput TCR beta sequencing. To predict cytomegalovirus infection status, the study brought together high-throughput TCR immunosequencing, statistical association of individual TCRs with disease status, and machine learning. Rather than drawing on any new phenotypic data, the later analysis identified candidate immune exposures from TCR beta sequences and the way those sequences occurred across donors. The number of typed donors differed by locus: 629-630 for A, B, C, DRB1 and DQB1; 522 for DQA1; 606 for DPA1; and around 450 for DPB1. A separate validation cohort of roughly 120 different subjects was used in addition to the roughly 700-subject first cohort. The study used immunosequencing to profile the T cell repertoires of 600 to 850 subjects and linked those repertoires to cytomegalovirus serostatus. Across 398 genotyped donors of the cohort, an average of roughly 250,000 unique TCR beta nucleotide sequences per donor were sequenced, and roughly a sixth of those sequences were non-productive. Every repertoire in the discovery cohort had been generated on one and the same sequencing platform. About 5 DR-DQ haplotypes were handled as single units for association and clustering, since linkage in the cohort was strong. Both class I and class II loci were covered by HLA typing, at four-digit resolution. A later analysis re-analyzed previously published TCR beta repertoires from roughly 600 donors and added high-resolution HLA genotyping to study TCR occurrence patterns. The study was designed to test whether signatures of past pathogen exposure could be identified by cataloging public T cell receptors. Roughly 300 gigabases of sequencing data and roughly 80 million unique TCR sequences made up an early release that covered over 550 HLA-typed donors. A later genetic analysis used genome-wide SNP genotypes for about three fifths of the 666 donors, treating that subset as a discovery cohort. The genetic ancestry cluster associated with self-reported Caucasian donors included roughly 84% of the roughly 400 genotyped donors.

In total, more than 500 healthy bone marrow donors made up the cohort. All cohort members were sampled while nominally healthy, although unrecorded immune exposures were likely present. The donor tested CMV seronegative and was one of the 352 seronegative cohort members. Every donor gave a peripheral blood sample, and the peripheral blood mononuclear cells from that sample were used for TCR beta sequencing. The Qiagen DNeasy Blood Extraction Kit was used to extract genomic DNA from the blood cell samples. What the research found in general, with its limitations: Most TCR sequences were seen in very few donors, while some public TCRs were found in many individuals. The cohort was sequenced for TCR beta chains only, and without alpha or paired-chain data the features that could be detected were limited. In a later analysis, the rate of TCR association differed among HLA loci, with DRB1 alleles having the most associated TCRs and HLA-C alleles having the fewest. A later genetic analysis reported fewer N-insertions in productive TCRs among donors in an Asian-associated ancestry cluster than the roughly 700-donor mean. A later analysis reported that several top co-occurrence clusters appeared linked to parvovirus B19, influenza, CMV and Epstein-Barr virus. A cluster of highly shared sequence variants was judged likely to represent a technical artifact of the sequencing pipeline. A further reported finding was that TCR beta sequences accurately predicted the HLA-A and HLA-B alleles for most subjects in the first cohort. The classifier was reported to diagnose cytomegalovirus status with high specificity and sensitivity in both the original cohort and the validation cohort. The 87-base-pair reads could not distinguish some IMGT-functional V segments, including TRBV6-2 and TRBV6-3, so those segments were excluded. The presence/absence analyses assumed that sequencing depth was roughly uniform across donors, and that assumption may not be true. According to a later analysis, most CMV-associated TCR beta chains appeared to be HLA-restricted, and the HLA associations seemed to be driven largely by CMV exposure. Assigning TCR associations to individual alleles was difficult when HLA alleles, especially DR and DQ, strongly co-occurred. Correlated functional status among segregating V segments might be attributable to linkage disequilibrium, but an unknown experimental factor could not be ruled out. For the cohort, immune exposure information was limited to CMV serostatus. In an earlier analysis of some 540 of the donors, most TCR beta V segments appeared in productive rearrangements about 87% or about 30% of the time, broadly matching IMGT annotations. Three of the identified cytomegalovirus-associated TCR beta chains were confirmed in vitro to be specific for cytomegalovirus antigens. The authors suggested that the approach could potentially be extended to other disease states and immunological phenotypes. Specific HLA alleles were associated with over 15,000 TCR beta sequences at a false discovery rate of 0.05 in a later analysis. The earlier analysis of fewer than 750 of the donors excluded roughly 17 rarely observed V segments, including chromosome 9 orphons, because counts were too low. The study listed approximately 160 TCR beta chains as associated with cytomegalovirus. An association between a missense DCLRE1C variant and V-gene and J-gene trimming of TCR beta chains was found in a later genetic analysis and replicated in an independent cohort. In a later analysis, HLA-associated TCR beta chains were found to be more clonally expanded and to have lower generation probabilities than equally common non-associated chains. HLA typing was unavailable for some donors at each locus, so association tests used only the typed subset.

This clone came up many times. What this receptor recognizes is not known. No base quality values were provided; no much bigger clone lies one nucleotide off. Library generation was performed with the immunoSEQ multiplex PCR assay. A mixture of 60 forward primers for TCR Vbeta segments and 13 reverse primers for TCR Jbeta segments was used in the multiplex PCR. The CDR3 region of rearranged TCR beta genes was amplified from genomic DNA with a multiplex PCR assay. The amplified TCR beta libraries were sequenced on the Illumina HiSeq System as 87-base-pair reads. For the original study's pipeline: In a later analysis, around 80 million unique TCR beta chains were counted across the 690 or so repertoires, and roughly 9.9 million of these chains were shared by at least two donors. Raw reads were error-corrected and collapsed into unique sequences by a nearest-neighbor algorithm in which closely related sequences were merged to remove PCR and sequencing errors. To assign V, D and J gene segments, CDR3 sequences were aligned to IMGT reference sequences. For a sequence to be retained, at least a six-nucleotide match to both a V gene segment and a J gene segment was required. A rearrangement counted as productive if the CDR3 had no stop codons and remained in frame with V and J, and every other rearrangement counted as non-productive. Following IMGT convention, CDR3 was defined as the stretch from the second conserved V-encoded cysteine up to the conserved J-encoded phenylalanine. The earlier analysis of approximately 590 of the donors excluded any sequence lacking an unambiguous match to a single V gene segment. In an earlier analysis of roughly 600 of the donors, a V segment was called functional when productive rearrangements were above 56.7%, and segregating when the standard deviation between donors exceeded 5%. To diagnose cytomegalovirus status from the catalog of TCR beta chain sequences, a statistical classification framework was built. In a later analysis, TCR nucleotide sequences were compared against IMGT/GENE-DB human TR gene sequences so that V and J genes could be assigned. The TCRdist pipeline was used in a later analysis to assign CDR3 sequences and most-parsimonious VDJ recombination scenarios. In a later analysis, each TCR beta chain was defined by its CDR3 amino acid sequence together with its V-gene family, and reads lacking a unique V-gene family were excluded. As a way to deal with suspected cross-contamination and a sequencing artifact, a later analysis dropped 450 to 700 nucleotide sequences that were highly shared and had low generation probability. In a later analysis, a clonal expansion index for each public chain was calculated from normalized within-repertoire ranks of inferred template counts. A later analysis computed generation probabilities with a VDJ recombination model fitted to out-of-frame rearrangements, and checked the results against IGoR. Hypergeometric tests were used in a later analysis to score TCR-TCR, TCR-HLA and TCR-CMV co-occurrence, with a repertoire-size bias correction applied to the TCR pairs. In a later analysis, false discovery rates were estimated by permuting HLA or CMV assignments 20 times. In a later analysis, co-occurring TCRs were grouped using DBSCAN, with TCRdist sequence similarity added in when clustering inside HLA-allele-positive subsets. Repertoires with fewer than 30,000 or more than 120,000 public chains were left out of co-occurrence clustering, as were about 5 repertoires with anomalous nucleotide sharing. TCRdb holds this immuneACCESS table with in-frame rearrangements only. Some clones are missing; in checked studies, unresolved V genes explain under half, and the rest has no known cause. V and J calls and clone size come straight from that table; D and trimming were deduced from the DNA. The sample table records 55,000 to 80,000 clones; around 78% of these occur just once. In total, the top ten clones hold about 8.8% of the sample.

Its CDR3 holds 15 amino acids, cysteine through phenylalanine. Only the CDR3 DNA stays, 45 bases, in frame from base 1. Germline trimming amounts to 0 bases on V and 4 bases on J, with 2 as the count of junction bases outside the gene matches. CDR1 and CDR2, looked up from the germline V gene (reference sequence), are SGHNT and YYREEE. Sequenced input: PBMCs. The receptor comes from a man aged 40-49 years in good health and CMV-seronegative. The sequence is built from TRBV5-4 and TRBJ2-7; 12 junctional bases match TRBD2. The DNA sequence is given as TGTGCCAGCAGCTTGGGGGGGACTAGCGGGTACGAGCAGTACTTC. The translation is CASSLGGTSGYEQYF.